This T cell receptor (beta chain) comes out of a study of cytomegalovirus exposure and HLA in healthy donors. Whole-study findings and limits: TCR beta sequences reportedly predicted the HLA-A and HLA-B alleles of most subjects accurately.

The PCR had 60 Vbeta and 13 Jbeta primers. Sequenced by immunoSEQ multiplex PCR; TCRdb stores in-frame clones only, minus some. The sample includes 200,000 to 250,000 clones, around 80% of them seen just once. Trimming cost V 3 bases and J 0 bases; bases outside gene matches: 1. Germline CDR1 reads SGHTA; CDR2 reads FQGTGA. CDR3 length equals 15 residues. Details on this clone: No antigen is known for it.

The TCR comes from a boy aged 10-17 years in good health and CMV-seronegative. Sequencing used PBMCs. The V and J genes are TRBV7-3 and TRBJ2-1; the match to TRBD1 covers 8 bases. CDR3 in amino acids: CASSLGQVSYNEQFF. The CDR3 nucleotides read TGTGCCAGCAGCTTGGGACAGGTCTCCTACAATGAGCAGTTCTTC.